Shown below are 27 T cell receptor beta chains from a single sample sequenced in a study of T cell responses to AZD1222 COVID-19 vaccine. Sequencing used immunoSEQ multiplex PCR; TCRdb keeps in-frame clones, though not all of them. The sample has more than 100,000 clones, around nine tenths seen once. Sequencing used peripheral blood, obtained on day 0 of AZD1222 vaccination. The receptors shown here come from an adult in good health.

The chain employs TRBV6-2 or TRBV6-3 and TRBJ2-2; the D is unclear. V was trimmed by 5 bases and J by 4 bases, leaving 8 bases between them. The CDR3 is 13 amino acids. Germline CDR1 reads MNHEY; CDR2 reads SVGEGT. Here the CDR3 DNA reads TGTGCCAGCAGTCCCAGCAGCACCGGGGAGCTGTTTTTT. This sequence encodes CASSPSSTGELFF.

The chain has TRBV16 and TRBJ1-2; D unclear. The CDR3 is 15 residues long. Trimming pared 3 bases from V and 2 bases from J, leaving 13 bases between. Germline V gene sequence: CDR1 KGHSY, CDR2 FQNENV. CDR3 in DNA: TGTGCCAGCAGCCACCCTATGTGGGAGAACTATGGCTACACCTTC. Its translation is CASSHPMWENYGYTF.

This clone came up a few times. V usage is TRBV7-9 and J usage is TRBJ1-4; tentative D call: TRBD1 (5 bases). Trimming stripped 6 bases from V and 3 bases from J, with 11 bases between. The CDR3 length is 14 residues. Germline values: CDR1 SEHNR, CDR2 FQNEAQ (reference sequence). DNA for the CDR3: TGTGCCAGCAGTCCAGGGAGCTCTAATGAAAAACTGTTTTTT. Translation gives CASSPGSSNEKLFF.

The chain uses TRBV11-2 and TRBJ2-3; a weak D match, TRBD2 (6 bases). V was pared by 0 bases and J by 10 bases, with 11 bases between. The CDR3 covers 13 residues. Germline lookup yields CDR1 SGHAT and CDR2 FQNNGV. CDR3 DNA: TGTGCCAGCAGCTTAGATTGGGCTAGCGCGCAGTATTTT. Residues: CASSLDWASAQYF. The entire variable domain, with the rest obtained from reference TRBV11-2 and TRBJ2-3, is as follows: EAGVAQSPRYKIIEKRQSVAFWCNPISGHATLYWYQQILGQGPKLLIQFQNNGVVDDSQLPKDRFSAERLKGVDSTLKIQPAKLEDSAVYLCASSLDWASAQYFGPGTRLTVL.

The chain recombines TRBV10-3 with TRBJ2-1, with TRBD2 matching 15 bases. The CDR3 loop spans 20 amino acids. Per the germline V gene, CDR1 is ENHRY and CDR2 is SYGVKD. Trimming cost V 3 bases and J 0 bases; bases outside gene matches: 9. CDR3 loop: CAISDIGTSGGRSSYNEQFF. The CDR3 DNA is TGTGCCATCAGTGATATCGGGACTAGCGGGGGGAGGAGCTCCTACAATGAGCAGTTCTTC.

V usage is TRBV12-5 and J usage is TRBJ2-7; D unresolved. Germline values: CDR1 LGHNT, CDR2 FRNRAP. The CDR3 spans 12 residues. The V end was cut by 2 bases, the J end by 6 bases, with 8 bases between. Written as DNA, the CDR3 is TGTGCTAGTGGTTTGATAGATGTCGAGCAGTACTTC. Translating gives CASGLIDVEQYF.

The CDR3 sequence: CASSEALFRDISGNTIYF. Here the CDR3 DNA reads TGTGCCAGCAGTGAAGCGCTTTTCAGGGACATTTCTGGAAACACCATATATTTT. The V gene is TRBV2, the J gene TRBJ1-3, with D possibly matching TRBD1 (6 bases). The CDR3 totals 18 residues. Trimming took 0 bases from V and 1 from J, leaving 16 bases between them. CDR1 and CDR2 from the germline V gene are SNHLY and FYNNEI.

The genes are TRBV11-2 and TRBJ2-3; 10 nucleotides align to TRBD2. Germline values: CDR1 SGHAT, CDR2 FQNNGV. Unmatched junction bases numbered 5, after V lost 4 bases and J lost 1 base. The CDR3 runs 16 residues. The CDR3 is CASSSTSGLGTDTQYF. The CDR3 nucleotides read TGTGCCAGCAGCTCGACTAGCGGGCTTGGCACAGATACGCAGTATTTT.

The chain uses TRBV11-2 and TRBJ2-7, with 11 bases matching TRBD2. CDR1 SGHAT and CDR2 FQNNGV come from the germline V gene. The CDR3 has 16 amino acids. With V trimmed by 4 bases and J by 5 bases, 10 bases remained unmatched. The CDR3 is CASSWLAGGRADEQYF. In nucleotides, the CDR3 is TGTGCCAGCAGCTGGCTAGCGGGGGGCCGAGCCGACGAGCAGTACTTC.

V is TRBV4-3 and J is TRBJ1-4, with a weak D call TRBD1 (5 bases). V lost 1 base to trimming and J lost 8 bases, with 14 bases between them. Germline CDR1 is LGHNA and CDR2 is YSLEER. The CDR3 loop spans 15 amino acids. Here the CDR3 reads CASSQAGPRSEKLFF. The CDR3 region has the DNA TGCGCCAGCAGCCAAGCGGGACCCCGGAGCGAAAAACTGTTTTTT.

The rearrangement links TRBV5-4 to TRBJ1-2; 7 bases fit TRBD1. Germline CDR1 is SGHNT and CDR2 is YYREEE (reference sequence). CDR3 length equals 15 residues. V shed 0 bases, J shed 4 bases, and the junction held 6 bases outside the gene matches. In nucleotides, the CDR3 is TGTGCCAGCAGCTTGGGGTCGACAGGGCCCTATGGCTACACCTTC. Translation gives CASSLGSTGPYGYTF.

This rearrangement joins TRBV2 to TRBJ1-4, with TRBD1 identical over 9 bases. The CDR3 is made up of 14 amino acids. The V gene end was trimmed by 6 bases and the J gene end by 7 bases; junction bases not matched to a gene: 6. The V gene's germline CDR1 is SNHLY and CDR2 FYNNEI. This CDR3 is CASRVTGGSEKLFF. CDR3 sequence (DNA): TGTGCCAGCAGGGTTACAGGGGGCAGTGAAAAACTGTTTTTT.

The rearrangement uses TRBV7-2 and TRBJ2-3; 7 bases align to TRBD2. The V gene's germline CDR1 is SGHTA and CDR2 FQGNSA. The CDR3 has 14 residues. Trimming cost V 5 bases and J 4 bases; bases outside gene matches: 6. The chain's CDR3 is CASSTRLAADTQYF. CDR3 bases: TGTGCCAGCAGCACACGACTAGCAGCAGATACGCAGTATTTT.

The CDR3 spells CASSPLGTPTEAFF. The CDR3 DNA follows: TGTGCCAGCAGCCCCCTCGGGACGCCAACTGAAGCTTTCTTT. The V call is TRBV14, the J call TRBJ1-1; D is perhaps TRBD1 (5 bases). Trimming stripped 4 bases from V and 5 bases from J, with 14 bases between. Germline CDR1 SGHDN, CDR2 FVKESK. The length of the CDR3 is 14 residues.

The rearrangement uses TRBV24-1 and TRBJ1-2; D gene ambiguous. This CDR3 is 14 amino acids long. The V end lost 12 bases, the J end lost 7 bases, and 23 bases lay between the germline ends. Per the germline V gene, CDR1 is KGHDR and CDR2 is SFDVKD. The CDR3 is CAPRFVGIVGGYTF. CDR3 nucleotide sequence: TGTGCCCCCCGCTTTGTAGGGATCGTAGGTGGCTACACCTTC.

This clone was observed once. CDR3: CASSATWGDNEKLFF. The CDR3 DNA follows: TGTGCCAGCAGTGCGACTTGGGGGGATAATGAAAAACTGTTTTTT. The chain is built from TRBV2 and TRBJ1-4; TRBD1 is a possible D gene (5 bases). The CDR3 spans 15 residues. V dropped 4 bases and J dropped 4 bases, with 13 bases sitting between them. CDR1 and CDR2 (germline): SNHLY, FYNNEI.

V usage is TRBV18 and J usage is TRBJ2-2; TRBD1 matches at 7 bases. Germline CDR1 and CDR2: KGHSH and LQKENI. J was trimmed by 0 bases and V by 0 bases; bases with no gene match: 4. The CDR3 spans 17 residues. CDR3 region: CASSPPNGQANTGELFF. The CDR3 nucleotides are TGTGCCAGCTCACCACCGAACGGACAGGCGAACACCGGGGAGCTGTTTTTT. Variable domain in full (rest from reference TRBV18 and TRBJ2-2): NAGVMQNPRHLVRRRGQEARLRCSPMKGHSHVYWYRQLPEEGLKFMVYLQKENIIDESGMPKERFSAEFPKEGPSILRIQQVVRGDSAAYFCASSPPNGQANTGELFFGEGSRLTVL.

The rearrangement links TRBV7-2 to TRBJ1-2, with D perhaps matching TRBD1 (6 bases). Trimming pared 7 bases from V and 4 bases from J, leaving 22 bases between. Per germline, CDR1 SGHTA and CDR2 FQGNSA. This CDR3 region has 16 residues. The CDR3 DNA sequence: TGTGCCAGCACCCTAGGAATGGGGGGCGAGAGCTATGGCTACACCTTC. Protein product: CASTLGMGGESYGYTF.

The V gene is TRBV13, the J gene TRBJ2-3, with D unclear. The germline V gene has CDR1 PRHDT and CDR2 FYEKMQ (reference sequence). The CDR3 covers 14 residues. Trimming stripped 5 bases from V and 0 bases from J, with 9 bases between. CDR3 residues: CASSHVSSTDTQYF. CDR3 sequence (DNA): TGTGCCAGCAGCCACGTCTCTAGCACAGATACGCAGTATTTT.

CDR3 sequence (DNA): TGTGCCAGCTCACCAAAAGGACAGGGGGCAAGGACCTATAATTCACCCCTCCACTTT. Its protein product is CASSPKGQGARTYNSPLHF. This rearrangement joins TRBV18 to TRBJ1-6; 11 positions match TRBD1. CDR3 length: 19 amino acids. V shed 2 bases and J 2 bases; nucleotides not matched to a gene: 8. The germline V gene has CDR1 KGHSH and CDR2 LQKENI. The whole variable domain, remainder taken from reference TRBV18 and TRBJ1-6, is NAGVMQNPRHLVRRRGQEARLRCSPMKGHSHVYWYRQLPEEGLKFMVYLQKENIIDESGMPKERFSAEFPKEGPSILRIQQVVRGDSAAYFCASSPKGQGARTYNSPLHFGNGTRLTVT.

The rearrangement joins TRBV10-3 to TRBJ2-2; TRBD1 is a possible D gene (6 bases). V lost 8 bases, J lost 0 bases, and 7 bases lay in between. This CDR3 spans 13 amino acids. From germline, CDR1 is ENHRY and CDR2 SYGVKD. The CDR3 spells CAIRDTNTGELFF. CDR3 nucleotides: TGTGCCATCCGGGACACGAACACCGGGGAGCTGTTTTTT.

V gene TRBV5-6 combines with J gene TRBJ1-1, with D tentatively TRBD1 (5 bases). This CDR3 region has 14 residues. CDR1 is SGHDT and CDR2 is YYEEEE in the germline V gene. V was pared by 2 bases and J by 0 bases, with 8 bases between. CDR3 amino acids: CASSFGGVNTEAFF. The CDR3, as DNA: TGTGCCAGCAGCTTTGGAGGGGTGAACACTGAAGCTTTCTTT.

In nucleotides, the CDR3 is TGTGCCAGCTCACCGAGCTATGAGCAGTTCTTC. Amino acids: CASSPSYEQFF. The rearrangement uses TRBV18 and TRBJ2-1; no reliable D call. This CDR3 region has 11 residues. Between the trimmed V and J ends, which lost 3 bases and 8 bases, there was a span of 5 bases. Germline V lookup: CDR1 KGHSH, CDR2 LQKENI.

The chain joins TRBV7-9 to TRBJ1-2; D perhaps matches TRBD1 (5 bases). The length of the CDR3 is 15 residues. V gave up 3 bases and J gave up 0 bases, with 11 bases separating them. CDR1 and CDR2 (germline): SEHNR, FQNEAQ (reference sequence). The CDR3 is CASSFLGGSNYGYTF. In DNA form, the CDR3 reads TGTGCCAGCAGCTTCTTGGGGGGATCTAACTATGGCTACACCTTC.

The chain has TRBV7-2 and TRBJ2-2; D is unresolved. Trimming cost V 3 bases and J 2 bases, with 4 bases left between them. This CDR3 comprises 13 residues. Germline values: CDR1 SGHTA, CDR2 FQGNSA. In DNA, the CDR3 is TGTGCCAGCAGCTTCGGCAACACCGGGGAGCTGTTTTTT. Translating gives CASSFGNTGELFF. The variable domain in full, completed from reference TRBV7-2 and TRBJ2-2, reads GAGVSQSPSNKVTEKGKDVELRCDPISGHTALYWYRQSLGQGLEFLIYFQGNSAPDKSGLPSDRFSAERTGGSVSTLTIQRTQQEDSAVYLCASSFGNTGELFFGEGSRLTVL.

The genes are TRBV21-1 and TRBJ1-4; TRBD1, the D gene given by the table, was not confirmed from the DNA. TRBV21-1 is deemed a pseudogene. CDR3 length: 19 amino acids. In nucleotides, the CDR3 is TGTGCCAGCAGCAAGGGCAGGACAGAGGGGGTATCAACTAATGAAAAACTGTTTTTT. Amino acids: CASSKGRTEGVSTNEKLFF.

The V and J genes are TRBV4-2 and TRBJ2-7; D gene uncertain. Germline V CDR1 and CDR2: LGHNA, YNFKEQ. V gave up 3 bases and J gave up 6 bases, with 6 bases separating them. The length of the CDR3 is 11 residues. The CDR3 loop is CASSQRSEQYF. The CDR3 DNA is TGTGCCAGCAGCCAGCGCTCCGAGCAGTACTTC.